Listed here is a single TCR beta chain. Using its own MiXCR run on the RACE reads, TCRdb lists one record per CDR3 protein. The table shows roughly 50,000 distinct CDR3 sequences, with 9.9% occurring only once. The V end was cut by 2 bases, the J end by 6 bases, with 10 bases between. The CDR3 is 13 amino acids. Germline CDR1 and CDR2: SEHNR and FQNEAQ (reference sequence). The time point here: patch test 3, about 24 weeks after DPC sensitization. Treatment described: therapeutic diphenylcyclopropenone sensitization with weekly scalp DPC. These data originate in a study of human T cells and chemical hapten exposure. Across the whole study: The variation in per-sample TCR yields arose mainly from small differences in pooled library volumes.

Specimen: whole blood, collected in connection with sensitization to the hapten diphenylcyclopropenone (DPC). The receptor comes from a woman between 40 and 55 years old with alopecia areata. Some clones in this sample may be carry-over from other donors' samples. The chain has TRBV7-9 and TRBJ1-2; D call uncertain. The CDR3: CASSLPIGNGYTF. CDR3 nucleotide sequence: TGTGCCAGCAGCTTACCGATAGGCAATGGCTACACCTTC.